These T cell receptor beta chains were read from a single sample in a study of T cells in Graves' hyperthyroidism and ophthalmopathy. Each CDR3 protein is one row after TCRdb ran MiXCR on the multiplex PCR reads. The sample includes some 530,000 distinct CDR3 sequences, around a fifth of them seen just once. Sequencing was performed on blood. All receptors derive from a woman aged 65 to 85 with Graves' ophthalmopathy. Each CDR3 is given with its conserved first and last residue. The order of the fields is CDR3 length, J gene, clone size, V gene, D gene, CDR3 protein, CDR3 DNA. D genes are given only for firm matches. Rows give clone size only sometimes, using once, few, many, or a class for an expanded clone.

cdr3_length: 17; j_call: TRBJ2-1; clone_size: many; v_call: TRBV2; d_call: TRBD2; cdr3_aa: CASSYPSGSAFLNEQFF; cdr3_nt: TGTGCCAGCAGTTACCCTAGCGGGAGCGCTTTTCTCAATGAGCAGTTCTTC
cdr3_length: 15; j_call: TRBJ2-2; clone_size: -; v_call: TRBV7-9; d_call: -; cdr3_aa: CASSLEGRFFGELFF; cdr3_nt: TGTGCCAGCAGCTTAGAGGGCCGGTTTTTCGGGGAGCTGTTTTTT
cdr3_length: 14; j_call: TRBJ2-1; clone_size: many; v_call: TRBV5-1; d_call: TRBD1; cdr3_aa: CASGSGDRINEQFF; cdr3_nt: TGCGCCAGCGGATCCGGGGACAGGATCAATGAGCAGTTCTTC
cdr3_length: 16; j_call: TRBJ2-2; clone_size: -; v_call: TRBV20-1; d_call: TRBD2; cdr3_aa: CSARDLAGDVTGELSF; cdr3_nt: TGCAGTGCTAGAGACCTAGCGGGAGATGTCACCGGGGAGCTGTCTTTT
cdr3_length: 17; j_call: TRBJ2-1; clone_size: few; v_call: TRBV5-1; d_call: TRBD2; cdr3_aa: CASSFGFGTSGSIEQFF; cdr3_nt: TGCGCCAGCAGCTTCGGGTTCGGGACTAGCGGGAGTATCGAGCAGTTCTTC
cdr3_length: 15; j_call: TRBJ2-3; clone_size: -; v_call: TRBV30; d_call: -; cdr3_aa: CALSRTATSTDTQYF; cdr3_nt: TGTGCCTTATCCCGGACAGCTACTAGCACAGATACGCAGTATTTT
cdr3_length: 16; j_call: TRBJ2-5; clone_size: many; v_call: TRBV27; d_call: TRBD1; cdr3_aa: CASSRGQGAKGGTQYF; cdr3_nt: TGTGCCAGCAGTCGGGGACAGGGGGCGAAAGGGGGGACCCAGTACTTC
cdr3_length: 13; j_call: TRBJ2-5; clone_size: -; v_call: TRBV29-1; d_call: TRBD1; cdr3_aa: CSARTGVGETQYF; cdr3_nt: TGCAGCGCTAGGACAGGGGTAGGGGAGACCCAGTACTTC
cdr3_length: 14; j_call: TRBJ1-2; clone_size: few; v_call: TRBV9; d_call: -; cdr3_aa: CASSPQGRRYGYTF; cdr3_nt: TGTGCCAGCAGCCCTCAAGGGAGGCGGTATGGCTACACCTTC
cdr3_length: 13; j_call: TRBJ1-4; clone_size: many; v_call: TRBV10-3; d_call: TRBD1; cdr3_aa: CAISPGQDEKLFF; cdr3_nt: TGTGCCATCAGCCCCGGACAGGACGAAAAACTGTTTTTT
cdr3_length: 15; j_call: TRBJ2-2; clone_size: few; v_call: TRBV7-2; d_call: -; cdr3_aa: CASSLAGRGTGELFF; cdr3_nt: TGTGCCAGCAGCTTAGCGGGGAGAGGGACCGGGGAGCTGTTTTTT
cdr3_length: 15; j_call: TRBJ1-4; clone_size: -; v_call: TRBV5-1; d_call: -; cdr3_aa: CASSYSPLPGSELFF; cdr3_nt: TGCGCCAGCAGCTACTCACCCCTACCAGGGAGTGAACTGTTTTTT
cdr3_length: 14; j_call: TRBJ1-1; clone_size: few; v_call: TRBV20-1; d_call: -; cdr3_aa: CSASLGAVDTEAFF; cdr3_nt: TGCAGTGCTAGTTTGGGGGCGGTGGACACTGAAGCTTTCTTT
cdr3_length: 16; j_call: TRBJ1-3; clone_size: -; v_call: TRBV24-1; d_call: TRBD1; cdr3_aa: CATSDPDRGSGNTIYF; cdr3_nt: TGTGCCACCAGTGATCCGGACAGGGGCTCTGGAAACACCATATATTTT
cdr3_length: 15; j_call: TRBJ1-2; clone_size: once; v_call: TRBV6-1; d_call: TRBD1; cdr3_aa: CATTPGTGHYYGYTF; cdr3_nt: TGTGCCACCACCCCCGGGACAGGGCACTACTATGGCTACACCTTC
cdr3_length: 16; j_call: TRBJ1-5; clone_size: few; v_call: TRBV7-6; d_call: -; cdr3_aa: CASSLAPGPPNQPQHF; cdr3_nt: TGTGCCAGCAGCTTAGCCCCAGGGCCCCCCAATCAGCCCCAGCATTTT
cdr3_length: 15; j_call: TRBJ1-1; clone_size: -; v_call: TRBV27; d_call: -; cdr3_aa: CASSLSYGRNTEAFF; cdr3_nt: TGTGCCAGCAGTTTATCGTACGGGAGGAATACTGAAGCTTTCTTT
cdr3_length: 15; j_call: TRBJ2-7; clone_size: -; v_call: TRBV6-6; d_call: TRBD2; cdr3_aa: CASSYSGTSSYEQYF; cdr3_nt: TGTGCCAGCAGTTACTCCGGGACTAGCTCCTACGAGCAGTACTTC
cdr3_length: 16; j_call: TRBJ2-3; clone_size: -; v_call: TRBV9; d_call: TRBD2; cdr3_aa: CASSVTSGASTDTQYF; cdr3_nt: TGTGCCAGCAGCGTGACTAGCGGGGCTAGCACAGATACGCAGTATTTT
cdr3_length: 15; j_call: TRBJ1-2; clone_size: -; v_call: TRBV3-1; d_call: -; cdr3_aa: CASSHPTLGDYGYTF; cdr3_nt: TGTGCCAGCAGCCATCCGACCCTGGGGGACTATGGCTACACCTTC
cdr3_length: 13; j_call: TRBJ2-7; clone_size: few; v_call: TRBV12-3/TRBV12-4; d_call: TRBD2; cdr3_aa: CASRAGEVPEQYF; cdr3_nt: TGTGCCAGTAGAGCGGGAGAAGTACCCGAGCAGTACTTC
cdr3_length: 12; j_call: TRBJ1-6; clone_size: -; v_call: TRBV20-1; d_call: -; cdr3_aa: CSFGPYNSPLHF; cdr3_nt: TGCAGTTTTGGGCCCTATAATTCACCCCTCCACTTT
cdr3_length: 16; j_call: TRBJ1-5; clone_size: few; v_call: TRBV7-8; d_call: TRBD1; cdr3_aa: CASSRPPGQGSQPQHF; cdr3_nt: TGTGCCAGCAGCCGCCCACCGGGACAGGGAAGTCAGCCCCAGCATTTT
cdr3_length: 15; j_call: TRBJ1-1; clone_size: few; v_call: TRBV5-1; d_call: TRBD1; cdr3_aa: CASSFTTGVNTEAFF; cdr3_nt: TGCGCCAGCAGCTTTACGACAGGGGTGAACACTGAAGCTTTCTTT
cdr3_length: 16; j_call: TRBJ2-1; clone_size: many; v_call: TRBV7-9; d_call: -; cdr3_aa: CASSPRLLRRSNEQFF; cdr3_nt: TGTGCCAGCAGCCCCCGCTTGCTTCGGCGGTCGAATGAGCAGTTCTTC
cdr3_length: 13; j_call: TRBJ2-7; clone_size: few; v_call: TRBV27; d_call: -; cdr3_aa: CASRQLRTTEQYF; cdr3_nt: TGTGCCAGCAGACAATTAAGGACCACCGAGCAGTACTTC
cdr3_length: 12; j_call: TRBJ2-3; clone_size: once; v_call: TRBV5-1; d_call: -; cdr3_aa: CASGLESDTQYF; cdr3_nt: TGCGCCAGCGGCTTGGAGTCAGATACGCAGTATTTT
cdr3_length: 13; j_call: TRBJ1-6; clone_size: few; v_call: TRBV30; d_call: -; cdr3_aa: CAWKGPNHSPLHF; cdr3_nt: TGTGCCTGGAAAGGTCCCAACCATTCACCCCTCCACTTT
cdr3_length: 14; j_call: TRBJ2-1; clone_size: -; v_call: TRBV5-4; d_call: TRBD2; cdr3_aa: CASSSTAGDNEQFF; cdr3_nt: TGTGCCAGCAGCTCAACAGCGGGAGATAATGAGCAGTTCTTC
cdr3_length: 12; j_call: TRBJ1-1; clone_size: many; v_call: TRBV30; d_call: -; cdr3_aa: CAWVTGGVRAFF; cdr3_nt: TGTGCCTGGGTGACAGGTGGGGTGAGAGCTTTCTTT
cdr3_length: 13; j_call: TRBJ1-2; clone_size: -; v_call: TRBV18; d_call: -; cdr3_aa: CASSRGTAYGYTF; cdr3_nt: TGTGCCAGCTCACGGGGGACGGCGTATGGCTACACCTTC
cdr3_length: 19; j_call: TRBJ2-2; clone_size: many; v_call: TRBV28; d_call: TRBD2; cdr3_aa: CASSSSGLAVLRRAGELFF; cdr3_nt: TGTGCCAGCAGTTCATCGGGACTAGCGGTCCTTCGGAGGGCCGGGGAGCTGTTTTTT
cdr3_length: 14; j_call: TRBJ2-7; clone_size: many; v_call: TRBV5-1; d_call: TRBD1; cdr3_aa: CASSSGTGTYEQYF; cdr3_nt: TGTGCCAGCAGCTCCGGGACAGGGACCTACGAGCAGTACTTC
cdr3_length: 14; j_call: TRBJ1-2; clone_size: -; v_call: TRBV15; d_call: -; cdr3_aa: CATSRDPRSYGYTF; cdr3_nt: TGTGCCACCAGCAGAGATCCCCGGTCCTATGGCTACACCTTC
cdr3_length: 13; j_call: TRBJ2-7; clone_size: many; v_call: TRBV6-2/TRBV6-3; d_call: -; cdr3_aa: CASMGRSLREQYF; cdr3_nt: TGTGCCAGCATGGGACGGAGCCTCCGCGAGCAGTACTTC